This record looks at one TCR beta chain sequence and its context. The antigen is undetermined. This sample is drawn from a study of cytomegalovirus exposure and HLA in healthy donors. The V gene's germline CDR1 is MDHEN and CDR2 SYDVKM. CDR3 size: 13 residues. The V end was cut by 10 bases, the J end by 0 bases, with 13 bases between. PCR employed 60 Vbeta and 13 Jbeta primers. Produced via immunoSEQ multiplex PCR; TCRdb's table is partial and in-frame only. The sample lists 110,000 to 150,000 clones; over 75% were seen once. Notes on the study in general: Accurate predictions that matched the HLA-A and HLA-B alleles of most subjects were reportedly made from TCR beta sequences. In an earlier analysis, about 90% or about 30%: the productive usage of most TCR beta V segments. Differences between HLA loci emerged in a later analysis of TCR association rates, with DRB1 most and HLA-C fewest. What a later analysis showed was that several of the most significant clusters appeared linked to common viral pathogens.

The material sequenced was PBMCs. The source of this sequence is a woman between 25 and 40 years old in good health and CMV-seronegative. V is TRBV28 and J is TRBJ2-7; D is ambiguous. The CDR3 loop reads CATHSPSSYEQYF. CDR3 coding DNA: TGTGCCACCCACTCCCCCTCCTCCTACGAGCAGTACTTC.